This T cell receptor beta chain is drawn from a study of T cells in Graves' hyperthyroidism and ophthalmopathy. Amplification targeted TCR beta CDR3 regions from RNA transcripts. RT-PCR in the first round (using the HTBI primer set) targeted the TCR CDR3. TCRdb fed the multiplex PCR reads into MiXCR, producing one record per CDR3 protein. This table has some 340,000 distinct CDR3 sequences, about an eighth appearing once. J was trimmed by 1 base and V by 7 bases; bases with no gene match: 3. The CDR3 runs to 14 residues. This clonotype showed up many times. This TCR was recovered from a woman aged 40 to 50 with Graves' ophthalmopathy. Sequencing was carried out using blood. V and J are TRBV12-3 or TRBV12-4 and TRBJ1-1, with 10 bases aligning to TRBD1. The DNA for the CDR3 is TGTGCCAGCAAGACAGGGGGCTGGAACACTGAAGCTTTCTTT. Protein: CASKTGGWNTEAFF.